The clone carrying this T cell receptor beta chain was recorded a few times. Its antigen is as yet unknown. Trimming took 7 bases from V and 3 from J, leaving 9 bases between them. The CDR3 contains 12 residues. Germline lookup yields CDR1 SGHTA and CDR2 FQGNSA. The sample is drawn from a study of CD8 T cells in ankylosing spondylitis. Study observations and caveats: Some motif variants were previously reported in reactive arthritis synovial fluid and blood. It appeared that ankylosing spondylitis blood was characterized by a TCR beta motif of eight highly homologous variants.

Making use of molecular barcodes, quantitative 5'-RACE generated TCR beta libraries. TCRdb passed the 5' RACE reads through MiXCR, listing each CDR3 protein once. The repertoire holds 210,000 or so distinct CDR3 sequences, approximately 7.6% seen once, with 4% to 5.5% in the top ten. V is TRBV7-2 and J is TRBJ1-2, with D possibly TRBD1 on 5 matching bases. The sequencing input was blood, either unsorted or a sorted T cell fraction (not recorded which). The source is a female donor with ankylosing spondylitis or in good health (not recorded which). The CDR3 reads CASNPGDYGYTF. Here the CDR3 DNA reads TGTGCCAGCAACCCGGGGGACTATGGCTACACCTTC. The complete variable domain, with remaining parts taken from reference TRBV7-2 and TRBJ1-2, reads GAGVSQSPSNKVTEKGKDVELRCDPISGHTALYWYRQSLGQGLEFLIYFQGNSAPDKSGLPSDRFSAERTGGSVSTLTIQRTQQEDSAVYLCASNPGDYGYTFGSGTRLTVV.